This T cell receptor beta chain was profiled in a study of OX40 agonist ivuxolimab in advanced cancers. Study information: The study reported partial responses in three patients: one hepatocellular carcinoma, two cutaneous melanoma. The study's findings and limits: Average numbers of expanded clones were greater in CD8+ T cells than in CD4+.

With respect to this clone: Its antigen is not known.

Clones were read by immunoSEQ multiplex PCR, and TCRdb kept only the in-frame ones, dropping some. The data show approximately 71,000 clones, about 82% seen once. Autoimmune disease history or systemic immunosuppression barred patients. On cycle 4 day 1 and cycle 7 day 1, as well as at baseline, blood was sampled. Sample: CD4+ or CD8+ T cells sorted from blood, taken in a trial of the OX40 agonist ivuxolimab. The receptor comes from an adult with an advanced solid tumor such as melanoma, head and neck, liver or kidney cancer.

The CDR3 DNA sequence: TGTGCCAGCAGCTTAGAGGTGGGCGGGGGGTTTGAGCAGTTCTTC. Protein product: CASSLEVGGGFEQFF. This rearrangement joins TRBV7-2 to TRBJ2-1, with TRBD2 matching over 8 bases. This CDR3 region has 15 residues. Germline-derived CDR1 and CDR2 are SGHTA and FQGNSA. Losses at the gene ends were 1 base for V and 9 bases for J; bases not matched to a gene: 8.